This is a list of T cell receptor beta chains from one sample in a study of blood T cell repertoires in COVID-19. Method: immunoSEQ multiplex PCR; TCRdb's copy keeps in-frame clones and lacks some. The table records approximately 160,000 clones, 65% to 90% of them present only once. Input material: peripheral blood. These receptors were obtained from a woman between 50 and 59 years old in a cohort sampled during active or convalescent COVID-19. CDR3s include the opening cysteine and the closing phenylalanine or tryptophan. A D gene is named only where the DNA matches it firmly. Some rows mark clone size as missing; the rest say once, few, many or name a class of expanded clone.

j_gene: TRBJ2-4
v_gene: TRBV7-8
len: 16
abundance: .
d_gene: TRBD1
CDR3aa: CASSISGTADKNIQYF
CDR3nt: TGTGCCAGCAGCATTTCCGGGACAGCAGACAAAAACATTCAGTACTTC

j_gene: TRBJ1-1
v_gene: TRBV9
len: 12
abundance: few
d_gene: .
CDR3aa: CASSGLNTEAFF
CDR3nt: TGTGCCAGCAGCGGACTTAACACTGAAGCTTTCTTT

j_gene: TRBJ2-5
v_gene: TRBV19
len: 15
abundance: .
d_gene: .
CDR3aa: CASSPGGALQETQYF
CDR3nt: TGTGCCAGTAGCCCCGGCGGGGCCCTTCAAGAGACCCAGTACTTC

j_gene: TRBJ2-2
v_gene: TRBV7-2
len: 16
abundance: .
d_gene: TRBD1
CDR3aa: CASSKTTGAGTGELFF
CDR3nt: TGTGCCAGCAGTAAAACGACAGGGGCGGGCACCGGGGAGCTGTTTTTT

j_gene: TRBJ2-7
v_gene: TRBV7-6
len: 17
abundance: .
d_gene: .
CDR3aa: CASSLTQGRVASYEQYF
CDR3nt: TGTGCCAGCAGCCTCACTCAGGGCCGTGTAGCCTCCTACGAGCAGTACTTC

j_gene: TRBJ1-1
v_gene: TRBV6-1
len: 16
abundance: .
d_gene: .
CDR3aa: CASSVTPGLLYTEAFF
CDR3nt: TGTGCCAGCAGTGTCACGCCGGGACTTTTGTACACTGAAGCTTTCTTT

j_gene: TRBJ2-7
v_gene: TRBV7-2
len: 12
abundance: few
d_gene: .
CDR3aa: CASSLNTYEQYF
CDR3nt: TGTGCCAGCAGCTTGAACACCTACGAGCAGTACTTC

j_gene: TRBJ1-5
v_gene: TRBV5-6
len: 12
abundance: .
d_gene: .
CDR3aa: CASSVKGGPQHF
CDR3nt: TGTGCCAGCAGCGTGAAAGGGGGGCCCCAGCATTTT

j_gene: TRBJ2-1
v_gene: TRBV9
len: 16
abundance: once
d_gene: TRBD2
CDR3aa: CASSPEAAGAGDEQFF
CDR3nt: TGTGCCAGCAGCCCTGAGGCAGCGGGGGCGGGTGATGAGCAGTTCTTC

j_gene: TRBJ1-2
v_gene: TRBV4-3
len: 13
abundance: .
d_gene: .
CDR3aa: CASSQDPGYGYTF
CDR3nt: TGCGCCAGCAGCCAAGATCCAGGGTATGGCTACACCTTC

j_gene: TRBJ1-5
v_gene: TRBV30
len: 15
abundance: .
d_gene: TRBD1
CDR3aa: CAWRAGTGGQQPQHF
CDR3nt: TGTGCCTGGAGGGCCGGGACAGGGGGACAACAGCCCCAGCATTTT

j_gene: TRBJ1-1
v_gene: TRBV6-5
len: 13
abundance: few
d_gene: .
CDR3aa: CASSYSPSTEAFF
CDR3nt: TGTGCCAGCAGTTACTCCCCCAGCACTGAAGCTTTCTTT

j_gene: TRBJ2-7
v_gene: TRBV3-1/TRBV3-2
len: 14
abundance: .
d_gene: .
CDR3aa: CASSQGGSGYEQYF
CDR3nt: TGTGCCAGCAGCCAAGGGGGCTCCGGCTACGAGCAGTACTTC

j_gene: TRBJ2-3
v_gene: TRBV27
len: 13
abundance: .
d_gene: .
CDR3aa: CASSLDGGDTQYF
CDR3nt: TGTGCCAGCAGTTTAGACGGGGGAGATACGCAGTATTTT

j_gene: TRBJ2-1
v_gene: TRBV10-3
len: 15
abundance: .
d_gene: TRBD2
CDR3aa: CAINSGGGDVDEQFF
CDR3nt: TGTGCCATCAACTCAGGCGGGGGGGACGTGGATGAGCAGTTCTTC

j_gene: TRBJ1-2
v_gene: TRBV2
len: 13
abundance: .
d_gene: .
CDR3aa: CASRPDSYYGYTF
CDR3nt: TGTGCCAGCAGGCCCGACAGTTACTATGGCTACACCTTC

j_gene: TRBJ2-5
v_gene: TRBV4-1
len: 17
abundance: .
d_gene: TRBD2
CDR3aa: CASSLRLDGGAGKTQYF
CDR3nt: TGCGCCAGCAGCCTTAGATTGGACGGGGGGGCCGGGAAGACCCAGTACTTC

j_gene: TRBJ2-1
v_gene: TRBV7-8
len: 12
abundance: .
d_gene: .
CDR3aa: CASSLTDNEQFF
CDR3nt: TGTGCCAGCAGCTTAACTGACAATGAGCAGTTCTTC

j_gene: TRBJ2-3
v_gene: TRBV7-6
len: 19
abundance: .
d_gene: .
CDR3aa: CASSAPRDGSHTSTDTQYF
CDR3nt: TGTGCCAGCAGCGCTCCCCGGGACGGGAGCCATACTAGCACAGATACGCAGTATTTT

j_gene: TRBJ2-7
v_gene: TRBV7-2
len: 16
abundance: .
d_gene: TRBD2
CDR3aa: CASSPGLAVDGVEQYF
CDR3nt: TGTGCCAGCAGCCCGGGACTAGCGGTTGATGGGGTCGAGCAGTACTTC

j_gene: TRBJ1-2
v_gene: TRBV5-4
len: 14
abundance: few
d_gene: TRBD1
CDR3aa: CASSPPGQNYGYTF
CDR3nt: TGTGCCAGCAGCCCACCGGGACAGAACTATGGCTACACCTTC

j_gene: TRBJ1-4
v_gene: TRBV10-3
len: 14
abundance: .
d_gene: .
CDR3aa: CAISEGGPNEKLFF
CDR3nt: TGTGCCATCAGTGAGGGGGGCCCGAATGAAAAACTGTTTTTT

j_gene: TRBJ1-1
v_gene: TRBV19
len: 15
abundance: .
d_gene: TRBD1
CDR3aa: CASSWGQLGNTEAFF
CDR3nt: TGTGCCAGTAGTTGGGGACAGTTAGGGAACACTGAAGCTTTCTTT

j_gene: TRBJ2-7
v_gene: TRBV5-5
len: 16
abundance: .
d_gene: TRBD2
CDR3aa: CASSPGEGFLSYEQYF
CDR3nt: TGTGCCAGCAGCCCTGGGGAGGGGTTTCTCTCCTACGAGCAGTACTTC

j_gene: TRBJ2-1
v_gene: TRBV7-3
len: 13
abundance: .
d_gene: TRBD2
CDR3aa: CASRTSGGSEQFF
CDR3nt: TGTGCCAGCAGGACTAGCGGAGGCAGTGAGCAGTTCTTC

j_gene: TRBJ1-5
v_gene: TRBV7-8
len: 16
abundance: .
d_gene: TRBD1
CDR3aa: CASSLASRGLGQPQHF
CDR3nt: TGTGCCAGCAGCTTAGCGTCCAGGGGGCTCGGTCAGCCCCAGCATTTT